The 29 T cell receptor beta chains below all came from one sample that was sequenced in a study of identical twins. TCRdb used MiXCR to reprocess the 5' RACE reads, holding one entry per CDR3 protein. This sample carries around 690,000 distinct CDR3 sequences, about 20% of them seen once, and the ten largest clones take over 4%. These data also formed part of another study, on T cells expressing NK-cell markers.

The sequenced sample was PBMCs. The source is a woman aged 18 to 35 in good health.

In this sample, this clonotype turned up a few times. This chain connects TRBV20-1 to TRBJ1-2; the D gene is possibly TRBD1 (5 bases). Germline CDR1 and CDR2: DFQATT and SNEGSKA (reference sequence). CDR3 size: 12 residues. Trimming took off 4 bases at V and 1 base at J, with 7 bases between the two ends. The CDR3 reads CSAMTDNYGYTF. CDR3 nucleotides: TGCAGTGCTATGACAGATAACTATGGCTACACCTTC.

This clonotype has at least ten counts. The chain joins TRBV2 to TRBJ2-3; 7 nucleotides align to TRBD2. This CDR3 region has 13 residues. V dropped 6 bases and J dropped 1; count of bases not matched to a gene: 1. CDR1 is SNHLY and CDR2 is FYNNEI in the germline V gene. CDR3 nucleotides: TGTGCCAGCAGGGCGGGGGGCACAGATACGCAGTATTTT. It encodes CASRAGGTDTQYF.

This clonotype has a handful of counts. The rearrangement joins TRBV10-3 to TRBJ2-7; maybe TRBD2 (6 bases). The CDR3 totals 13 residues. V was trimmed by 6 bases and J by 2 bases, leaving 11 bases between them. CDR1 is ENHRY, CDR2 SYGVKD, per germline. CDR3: CAIRPSETYEQYF. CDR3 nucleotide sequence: TGTGCCATCAGGCCTAGCGAGACCTACGAGCAGTACTTC.

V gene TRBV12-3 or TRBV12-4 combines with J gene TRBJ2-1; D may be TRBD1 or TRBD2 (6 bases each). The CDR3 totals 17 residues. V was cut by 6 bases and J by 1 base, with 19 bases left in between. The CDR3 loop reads CASSLSGGGFSYNEQFF. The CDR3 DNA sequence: TGTGCCAGCAGCCTTTCCGGAGGGGGATTTTCCTACAATGAGCAGTTCTTC.

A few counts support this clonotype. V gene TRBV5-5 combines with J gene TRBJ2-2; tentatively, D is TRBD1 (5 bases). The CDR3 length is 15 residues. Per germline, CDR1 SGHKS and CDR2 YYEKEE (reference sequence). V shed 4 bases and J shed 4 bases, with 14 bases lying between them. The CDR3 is CASSPLPGSTGELFF. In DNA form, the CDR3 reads TGTGCCAGCAGCCCATTACCAGGGTCCACCGGGGAGCTGTTTTTT.

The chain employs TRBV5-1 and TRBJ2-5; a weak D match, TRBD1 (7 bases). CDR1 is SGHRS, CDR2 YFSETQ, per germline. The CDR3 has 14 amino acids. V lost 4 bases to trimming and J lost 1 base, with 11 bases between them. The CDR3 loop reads CASSQGDFQETQYF. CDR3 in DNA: TGCGCCAGCAGCCAGGGGGACTTCCAAGAGACCCAGTACTTC.

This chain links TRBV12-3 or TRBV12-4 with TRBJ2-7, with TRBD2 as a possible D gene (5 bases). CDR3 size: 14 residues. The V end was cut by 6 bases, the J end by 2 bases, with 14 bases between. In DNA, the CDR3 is TGTGCCAGCAGCCCGCTGGTGGGAGCCTACGAGCAGTACTTC. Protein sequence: CASSPLVGAYEQYF.

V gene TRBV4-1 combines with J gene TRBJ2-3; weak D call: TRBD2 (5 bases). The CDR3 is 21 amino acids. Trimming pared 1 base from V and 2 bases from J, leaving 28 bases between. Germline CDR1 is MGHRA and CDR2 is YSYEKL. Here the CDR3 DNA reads TGCGCCAGCAGCCAAGTTTTTTATGGAACGGCCTCCAGGAGGAACACAGATACGCAGTATTTT. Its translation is CASSQVFYGTASRRNTDTQYF.

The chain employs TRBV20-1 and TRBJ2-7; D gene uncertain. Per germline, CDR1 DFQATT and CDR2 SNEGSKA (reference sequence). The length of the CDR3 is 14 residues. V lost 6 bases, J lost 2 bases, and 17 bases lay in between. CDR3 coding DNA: TGCAGTGCCCCCTCGTTTGCGAACACCTACGAGCAGTACTTC. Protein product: CSAPSFANTYEQYF.

This CDR3 is CASSSGQGNEQFF. CDR3 nucleotide sequence: TGTGCCAGCAGCTCGGGACAGGGAAATGAGCAGTTCTTC. The V and J genes are TRBV7-3 and TRBJ2-1; 9 bases line up with TRBD1. V lost 4 bases, J lost 7 bases, and 2 bases stayed unmatched. Germline CDR1 and CDR2: SGHTA and FQGTGA. This CDR3 region has 13 residues.

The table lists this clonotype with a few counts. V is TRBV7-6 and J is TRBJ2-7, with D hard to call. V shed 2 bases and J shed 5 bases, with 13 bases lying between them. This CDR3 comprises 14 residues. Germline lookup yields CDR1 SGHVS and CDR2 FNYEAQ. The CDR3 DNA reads TGTGCCAGCAGCTTAAGTCAAGCCGGCAACGAGCAGTACTTC. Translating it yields CASSLSQAGNEQYF. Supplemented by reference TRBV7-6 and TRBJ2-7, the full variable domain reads GAGVSQSPRYKVTKRGQDVALRCDPISGHVSLYWYRQALGQGPEFLTYFNYEAQQDKSGLPNDRFSAERPEGSISTLTIQRTEQRDSAMYRCASSLSQAGNEQYFGPGTRLTVT.

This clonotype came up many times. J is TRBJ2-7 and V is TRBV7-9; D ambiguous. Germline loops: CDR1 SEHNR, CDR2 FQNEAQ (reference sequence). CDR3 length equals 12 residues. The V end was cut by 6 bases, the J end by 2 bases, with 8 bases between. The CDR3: CASSLQAYEQYF. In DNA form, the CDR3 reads TGTGCCAGCAGTTTGCAGGCCTACGAGCAGTACTTC.

CDR3 protein: CASSYKRPASSGNTIYF. The CDR3 DNA reads TGTGCCAGCAGTTACAAGCGGCCAGCAAGCTCTGGAAACACCATATATTTT. This rearrangement joins TRBV6-5 to TRBJ1-3; D not certain. CDR1 and CDR2 from the germline V gene are MNHEY and SVGAGI. There are 17 residues in the CDR3. The V gene lost 2 bases and the J gene lost 0 bases, with 14 bases spanning the gap.

The CDR3 DNA follows: TGCAGTGTGGCGGGAGTGGGAGAGACCCAGTACTTC. Encoded protein: CSVAGVGETQYF. The rearrangement joins TRBV20-1 to TRBJ2-5; TRBD2 matches 7 bases. This CDR3 comprises 12 residues. Germline assignment: CDR1 DFQATT and CDR2 SNEGSKA (reference sequence). V shed 7 bases, J shed 4 bases, and the junction held 6 bases outside the gene matches.

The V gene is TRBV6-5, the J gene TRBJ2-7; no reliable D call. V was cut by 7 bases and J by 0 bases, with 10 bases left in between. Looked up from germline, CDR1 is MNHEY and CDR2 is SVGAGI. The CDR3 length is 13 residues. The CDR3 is CASMLHISYEQYF. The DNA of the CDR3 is TGTGCCAGCATGTTACACATCTCCTACGAGCAGTACTTC.

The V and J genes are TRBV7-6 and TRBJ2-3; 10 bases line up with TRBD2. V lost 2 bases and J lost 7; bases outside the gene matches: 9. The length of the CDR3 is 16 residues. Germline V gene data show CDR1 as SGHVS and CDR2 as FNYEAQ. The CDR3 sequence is CASSLRRSSGGNTQYF. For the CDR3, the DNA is TGTGCCAGCAGCTTAAGGCGGTCTAGCGGGGGTAATACGCAGTATTTT.

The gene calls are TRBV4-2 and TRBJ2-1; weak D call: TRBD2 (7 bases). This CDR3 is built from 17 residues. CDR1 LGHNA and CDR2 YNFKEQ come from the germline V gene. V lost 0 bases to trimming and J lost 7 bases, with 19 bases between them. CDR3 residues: CASSQDGGGGRENEQFF. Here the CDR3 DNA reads TGTGCCAGCAGCCAAGATGGGGGCGGGGGACGGGAAAATGAGCAGTTCTTC.

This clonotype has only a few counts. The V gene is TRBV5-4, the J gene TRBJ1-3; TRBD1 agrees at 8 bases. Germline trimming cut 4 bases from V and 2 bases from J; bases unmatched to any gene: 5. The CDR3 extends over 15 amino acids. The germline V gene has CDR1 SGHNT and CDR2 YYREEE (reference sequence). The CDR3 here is CASSPADRAGNTIYF. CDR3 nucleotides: TGTGCCAGCAGCCCGGCGGACAGGGCTGGAAACACCATATATTTT.

The CDR3 DNA is TGTGCCAGCGGCCCAAGGGACAGGGGGGAAAATGAAAAACTGTTTTTT. Protein product: CASGPRDRGENEKLFF. The gene calls are TRBV9 and TRBJ1-4, with 11 nucleotides matching TRBD1. With 7 bases clipped from V and 5 bases from J, the junction kept 10 bases outside the gene matches. Germline CDR1 and CDR2: SGDLS and YYNGEE. CDR3 size: 16 residues.

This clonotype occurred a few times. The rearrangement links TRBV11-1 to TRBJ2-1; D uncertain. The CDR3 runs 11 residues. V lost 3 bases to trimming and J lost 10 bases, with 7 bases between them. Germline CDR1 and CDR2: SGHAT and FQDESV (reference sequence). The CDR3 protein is CASSLGKEQFF. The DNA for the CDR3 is TGTGCCAGCAGCTTGGGCAAGGAGCAGTTCTTC.

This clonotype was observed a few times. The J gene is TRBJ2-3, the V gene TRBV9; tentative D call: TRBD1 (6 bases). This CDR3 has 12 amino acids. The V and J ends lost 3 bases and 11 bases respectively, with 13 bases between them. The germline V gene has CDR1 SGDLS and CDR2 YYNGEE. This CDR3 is CASSAGDRGQYF. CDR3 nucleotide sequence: TGTGCCAGCAGCGCAGGGGACCGGGGGCAGTATTTT.

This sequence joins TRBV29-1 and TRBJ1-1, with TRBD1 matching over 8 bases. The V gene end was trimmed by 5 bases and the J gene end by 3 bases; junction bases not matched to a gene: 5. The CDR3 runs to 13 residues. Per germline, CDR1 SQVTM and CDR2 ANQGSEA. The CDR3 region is CSVYTGGDTEAFF. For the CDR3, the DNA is TGCAGCGTTTATACAGGGGGGGACACTGAAGCTTTCTTT.

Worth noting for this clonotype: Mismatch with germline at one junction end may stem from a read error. The chain's CDR3 is CASSLARSDTQYF. CDR3 sequence (DNA): TGTGCTAGCAGCTTAGCGCGGTCGGATACGCAGTATTTT. The chain joins TRBV7-7 to TRBJ2-3; TRBD2 might be the D (5 bases). The germline V gene has CDR1 SSHAT and CDR2 FNYEAQ (reference sequence). The CDR3 contains 13 residues. The full variable domain, its missing parts supplied by reference TRBV7-7 and TRBJ2-3, is GAGVSQSPRYKVTKRGQDVTLRCDPISSHATLYWYQQALGQGPEFLTYFNYEAQPDKSGLPSDRFSAERPEGSISTLTIQRTEQRDSAMYRCASSLARSDTQYFGPGTRLTVL.

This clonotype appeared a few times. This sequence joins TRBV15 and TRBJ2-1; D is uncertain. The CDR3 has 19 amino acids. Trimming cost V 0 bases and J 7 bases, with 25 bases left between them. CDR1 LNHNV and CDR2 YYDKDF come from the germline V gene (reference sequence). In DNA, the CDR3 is TGTGCCACCAGCAGAGATGCCTCATTAGAGGCCTCCGTATGGAATGAGCAGTTCTTC. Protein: CATSRDASLEASVWNEQFF.

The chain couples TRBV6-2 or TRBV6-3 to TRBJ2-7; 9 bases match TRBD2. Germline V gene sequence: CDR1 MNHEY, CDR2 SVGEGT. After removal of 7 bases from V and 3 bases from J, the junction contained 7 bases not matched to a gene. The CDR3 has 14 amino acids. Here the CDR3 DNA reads TGTGCCAGCAAGCCGGGACTAGCTCACTACGAGCAGTACTTC. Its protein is CASKPGLAHYEQYF.

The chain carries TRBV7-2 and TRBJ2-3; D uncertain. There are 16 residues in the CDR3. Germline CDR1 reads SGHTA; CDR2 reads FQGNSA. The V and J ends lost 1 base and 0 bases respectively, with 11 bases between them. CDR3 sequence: CASSLVSGVSTDTQYF. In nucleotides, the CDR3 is TGTGCCAGCAGCTTAGTTTCCGGAGTCAGCACAGATACGCAGTATTTT. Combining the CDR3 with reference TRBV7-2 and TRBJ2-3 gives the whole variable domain GAGVSQSPSNKVTEKGKDVELRCDPISGHTALYWYRQSLGQGLEFLIYFQGNSAPDKSGLPSDRFSAERTGGSVSTLTIQRTQQEDSAVYLCASSLVSGVSTDTQYFGPGTRLTVL.

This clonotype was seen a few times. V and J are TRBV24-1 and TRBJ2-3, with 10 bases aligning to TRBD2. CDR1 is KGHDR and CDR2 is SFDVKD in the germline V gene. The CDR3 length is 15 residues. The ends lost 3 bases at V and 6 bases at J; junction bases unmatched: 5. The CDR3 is CATSDSGGAGDTQYF. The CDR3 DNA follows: TGTGCCACCAGTGATAGCGGGGGGGCTGGCGATACGCAGTATTTT.

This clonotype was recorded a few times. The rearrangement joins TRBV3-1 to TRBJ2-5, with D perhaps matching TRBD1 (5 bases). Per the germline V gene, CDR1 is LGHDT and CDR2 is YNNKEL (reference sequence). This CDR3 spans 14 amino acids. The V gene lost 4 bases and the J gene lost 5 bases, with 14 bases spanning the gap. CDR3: CASSRQGREETQYF. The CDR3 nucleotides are TGTGCCAGCAGCCGTCAGGGCCGAGAGGAGACCCAGTACTTC.

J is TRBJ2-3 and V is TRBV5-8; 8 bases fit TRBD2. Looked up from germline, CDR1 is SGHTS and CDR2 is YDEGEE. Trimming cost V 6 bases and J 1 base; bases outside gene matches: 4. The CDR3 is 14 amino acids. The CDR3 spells CASNRGGRTDTQYF. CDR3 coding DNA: TGTGCCAGCAACCGGGGGGGGCGCACAGATACGCAGTATTTT.